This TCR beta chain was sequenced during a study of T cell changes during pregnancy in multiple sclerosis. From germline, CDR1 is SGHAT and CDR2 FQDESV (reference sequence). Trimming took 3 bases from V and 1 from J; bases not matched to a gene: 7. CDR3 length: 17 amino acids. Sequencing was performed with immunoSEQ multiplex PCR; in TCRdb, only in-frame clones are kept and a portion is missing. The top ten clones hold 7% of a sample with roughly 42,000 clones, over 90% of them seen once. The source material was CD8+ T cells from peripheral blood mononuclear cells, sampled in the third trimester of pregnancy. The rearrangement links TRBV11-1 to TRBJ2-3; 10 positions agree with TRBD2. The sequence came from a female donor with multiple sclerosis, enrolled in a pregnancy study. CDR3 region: CASSFTLAGEGTDTQYF. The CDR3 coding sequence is TGTGCCAGCAGCTTTACGCTAGCGGGAGAGGGCACAGATACGCAGTATTTT.